A selection of T cell receptor beta chains follows, all from one sample in a study of cytomegalovirus exposure and HLA in healthy donors. The repertoire was sequenced with immunoSEQ multiplex PCR; TCRdb's copy has only in-frame clones and lacks some. Among over 20,000 clones listed, just under 80% were seen once. Input material: PBMCs. All receptors derive from a male donor in good health and CMV-seronegative. The CDR3 runs from the conserved cysteine through the conserved F or W. The D gene is left open where the match is weak. Rows give clone size only sometimes, using once, few, many, or a class for an expanded clone.

V,D,J,size,CDR3,DNA
TRBV18,TRBD1,TRBJ2-3,-,CASFLGTGTDTQYF,TGTGCCAGCTTCCTTGGGACAGGGACAGATACGCAGTATTTT
TRBV9,TRBD2,TRBJ2-5,-,CASSETSGGNQETQYF,TGTGCCAGCAGCGAAACTAGCGGGGGGAACCAAGAGACCCAGTACTTC
TRBV7-9,TRBD2,TRBJ2-7,-,CASINSGGSPYEQYF,TGTGCCAGCATCAATAGCGGGGGGTCGCCCTACGAGCAGTACTTC
TRBV30,-,TRBJ1-6,-,CAWSVTVYNSPLHF,TGTGCCTGGAGTGTAACTGTATATAATTCACCCCTCCACTTT
TRBV5-1,-,TRBJ2-5,few,CASTRAGSETQYF,TGCGCCAGCACGCGGGCGGGGTCGGAGACCCAGTACTTC
TRBV9,TRBD2,TRBJ2-5,-,CASSFSGGIQETQYF,TGTGCCAGCAGCTTTAGCGGGGGGATCCAAGAGACCCAGTACTTC
TRBV5-6,-,TRBJ1-2,medium-sized,CASNPGAGYGYTF,TGTGCCAGCAACCCAGGGGCCGGCTATGGCTACACCTTC
TRBV30,-,TRBJ1-2,-,CAWGLGQNIYGYTF,TGTGCCTGGGGGCTTGGACAGAACATCTATGGCTACACCTTC
TRBV28,TRBD1,TRBJ2-2,-,CASSPSDRSTGELFF,TGTGCCAGCAGCCCCTCGGACAGGTCTACCGGGGAGCTGTTTTTT
TRBV4-3,TRBD2,TRBJ2-7,-,CASSQDSLAGNSYEQYF,TGCGCCAGCAGCCAAGATTCTCTAGCGGGAAACTCCTACGAGCAGTACTTC
TRBV13,-,TRBJ1-1,once,CASSSVLNTEAFF,TGTGCCAGCAGCTCGGTTTTGAACACTGAAGCTTTCTTT
TRBV4-3,-,TRBJ1-4,few,CASSQSAQGNEKLFF,TGCGCCAGCAGCCAGTCGGCGCAGGGTAATGAAAAACTGTTTTTT
TRBV29-1,-,TRBJ2-4,once,CSVDSRLAKNIQYF,TGCAGCGTTGACAGCAGGTTAGCCAAAAACATTCAGTACTTC
TRBV4-2,-,TRBJ2-2,-,CASSQDYGVTGELFF,TGTGCCAGCAGCCAAGATTACGGGGTCACCGGGGAGCTGTTTTTT
TRBV7-8,-,TRBJ1-1,few,CASSYGAGGTEAFF,TGTGCCAGCAGCTACGGGGCGGGGGGCACTGAAGCTTTCTTT
TRBV19,-,TRBJ2-6,once,CASSISSGANVLTF,TGTGCCAGTAGTATCAGCTCTGGGGCCAACGTCCTGACTTTC
TRBV2,-,TRBJ2-3,-,CANTWGADTQYF,TGTGCGAACACGTGGGGAGCAGATACGCAGTATTTT
TRBV7-2,TRBD2,TRBJ2-6,once,CASSWGGSGANVLTF,TGTGCCAGCAGCTGGGGGGGCTCTGGGGCCAACGTCCTGACTTTC
TRBV5-1,TRBD1,TRBJ2-7,-,CASSLTGGQYEQYF,TGCGCCAGCAGCTTGACAGGGGGCCAGTACGAGCAGTACTTC
TRBV11-3,TRBD1,TRBJ2-3,-,CASSPGQGVGGTDTQYF,TGTGCCAGCAGCCCGGGACAGGGCGTAGGGGGCACAGATACGCAGTATTTT
TRBV28,TRBD1,TRBJ1-1,-,CASSTGTVEAFF,TGTGCCAGCAGCACCGGGACAGTAGAAGCTTTCTTT